Shown below are 9 T cell receptor beta chains from a single sample sequenced in a study of sequential checkpoint blockade in melanoma. Regarding treatment: randomized to nivolumab then ipilimumab (arm A) or the reverse (arm B). Clones were sequenced by immunoSEQ multiplex PCR, and TCRdb holds only the in-frame ones, with some missing. The sample carries 15,000 to 20,000 clones, around 70% recorded once. Sequenced material: CD8+ T cells sorted from blood (inferred from file names), taken from a patient given nivolumab and ipilimumab in sequence. The receptors were sampled from a human donor with melanoma.

This clone came up a few times. The rearrangement uses TRBV5-3 and TRBJ2-1; 11 bases line up with TRBD2. TRBV5-3 falls under the ORF class, with uncertain function. The CDR3 is 18 residues long. Trimming cost V 4 bases and J 4 bases; bases outside gene matches: 13. The chain's CDR3 is CARSPQPVLAGGYNEQFF. The CDR3 coding sequence is TGTGCCAGAAGCCCGCAACCGGTTCTAGCGGGGGGATACAATGAGCAGTTCTTC.

As concerns this clone: The same CDR3 can be traced to other DNA sequences in this sample. The chain combines TRBV5-4 with TRBJ2-7, with D hard to call. Trimming took 0 bases from V and 3 from J, leaving 7 bases between them. Germline V gene lookup returns CDR1 SGHNT and CDR2 YYREEE (reference sequence). The CDR3 extends over 13 amino acids. The chain's CDR3 is CASSLGEYYEQYF. The CDR3 DNA is TGTGCCAGCAGCTTGGGCGAATACTACGAGCAGTACTTC.

The rearrangement links TRBV7-6 to TRBJ2-7; TRBD2 agrees at 10 bases. This CDR3 comprises 14 residues. The germline CDR1 and CDR2 sequences are SGHVS and FNYEAQ. V was clipped by 1 base and J by 5 bases; unmatched bases: 2. The CDR3 spells CASSLGSGGNEQYF. CDR3 in DNA: TGTGCCAGCAGCTTAGGTAGCGGGGGGAACGAGCAGTACTTC.

V usage is TRBV27 and J usage is TRBJ2-3; 9 bases are shared with TRBD1. The trim removed 4 bases at V and 5 bases at J, leaving 7 bases unmatched. Germline values: CDR1 MNHEY, CDR2 SMNVEV (reference sequence). The CDR3 extends over 15 amino acids. The CDR3 loop is CASSSTGQGIDTQYF. The DNA of the CDR3 is TGTGCCAGCAGTTCAACGGGACAGGGCATAGATACGCAGTATTTT.

The V call is TRBV6-1, the J call TRBJ1-6; weak D call: TRBD1 (5 bases). CDR3 length: 15 amino acids. CDR1 is MNHNS, CDR2 SASEGT, per germline. Deletions cut 1 base from V and 5 bases from J, with 9 bases between. The CDR3 loop is CASSEDSGHNSPLHF. As DNA, the CDR3 is TGTGCCAGCAGTGAAGACTCAGGGCATAATTCACCCCTCCACTTT.

The chain couples TRBV19 to TRBJ1-1; 9 bases are shared with TRBD1. CDR3 length: 16 amino acids. Trimming cost V 6 bases and J 10 bases; bases outside gene matches: 18. The germline V gene has CDR1 LNHDA and CDR2 SQIVND (reference sequence). Here the CDR3 reads CASSTWKGDRVKSAFF. DNA of the CDR3: TGTGCCAGTAGCACCTGGAAGGGGGACAGGGTTAAATCAGCTTTCTTT. The variable domain in full, with the rest retrieved from reference TRBV19 and TRBJ1-1, is DGGITQSPKYLFRKEGQNVTLSCEQNLNHDAMYWYRQDPGQGLRLIYYSQIVNDFQKGDIAEGYSVSREKKESFPLTVTSAQKNPTAFYLCASSTWKGDRVKSAFFGQGTRLTVV.

The V and J genes are TRBV5-4 and TRBJ1-1, with D perhaps matching TRBD1 (5 bases). Germline CDR1 and CDR2: SGHNT and YYREEE (reference sequence). Trimming took off 2 bases at V and 4 bases at J, with 9 bases between the two ends. The CDR3 contains 13 residues. The CDR3 nucleotides are TGTGCCAGCAGCTTTTCGGGGGTCACTGAAGCTTTCTTT. Protein: CASSFSGVTEAFF.

This chain's CDR3 is CASSSGTGLTDTQYF. The CDR3 nucleotides read TGTGCCAGTAGTAGCGGGACAGGGCTCACAGATACGCAGTATTTT. The V and J genes are TRBV19 and TRBJ2-3, with TRBD1 matching 9 bases. With V trimmed by 4 bases and J by 2 bases, 4 bases remained unmatched. This CDR3 spans 15 amino acids. CDR1 is LNHDA, CDR2 SQIVND, per germline (reference sequence).

CDR3 amino acids: CASYPPGGPGADTQYF. The CDR3 nucleotides are TGTGCCAGCTATCCCCCCGGGGGGCCTGGGGCAGATACGCAGTATTTT. This chain links TRBV7-9 with TRBJ2-3, with D perhaps matching TRBD2 (7 bases). The V end lost 8 bases, the J end lost 4 bases, and 22 bases lay between the germline ends. The CDR3 runs 16 residues. Germline V lookup: CDR1 SEHNR, CDR2 FQNEAQ (reference sequence).